This is a list of T cell receptor beta chains from one sample in a study of graft-versus-host responses after intestinal transplantation. Produced via immunoSEQ multiplex PCR; TCRdb's table is partial and in-frame only. The repertoire has about 120,000 clones, approximately 92% of them found once; the top ten carry around 0.12%. The antigens for these receptors are not known. Sequenced material: unstimulated CD4+ T cells sorted from spleen or lymph node cells, taken before intestinal transplant. These receptors were collected from a human donor who received an intestinal transplant. Each CDR3 is given with its conserved first and last residue. The order of the fields is V gene, D gene, J gene, clone size, CDR3 protein, CDR3 DNA. A D gene is named only where the DNA matches it firmly. The size of a clone is reported for some rows only, either as once, few or many, or as a class for expanded clones.

TRBV28,TRBD2,TRBJ2-1,-,CASSLRTSVAYNEQFF,TGTGCCAGCAGTTTGCGGACTAGCGTGGCCTACAATGAGCAGTTCTTC
TRBV11-2,TRBD2,TRBJ2-3,-,CASSLVAGGATDTQYF,TGTGCCAGCAGCTTAGTAGCGGGAGGGGCAACAGATACGCAGTATTTT
TRBV28,-,TRBJ1-5,-,CAIGQINQPQHF,TGTGCCATCGGACAGATCAATCAGCCCCAGCATTTT
TRBV19,-,TRBJ1-2,-,CASSIAPPGRGKGYTF,TGTGCCAGTAGTATAGCCCCTCCGGGAAGGGGCAAGGGCTACACCTTC
TRBV4-2,-,TRBJ2-3,-,CASSQGQGGGRLTDTQYF,TGTGCCAGCAGCCAGGGCCAGGGTGGGGGTCGACTCACAGATACGCAGTATTTT
TRBV6-6,-,TRBJ2-7,-,CASRHLGGYEQYF,TGTGCCAGCAGACACCTAGGGGGCTACGAGCAGTACTTC
TRBV23-1,TRBD2,TRBJ2-1,-,CASSPPSGDSYNEQFF,TGCGCCAGCAGTCCCCCTAGCGGGGATTCCTACAATGAGCAGTTCTTC
TRBV9,TRBD2,TRBJ2-5,-,CASSALPSGETQYF,TGTGCCAGCAGCGCCCTTCCTAGCGGAGAGACCCAGTACTTC
TRBV30,TRBD2,TRBJ2-1,-,CAWSVSSGSFNEQFF,TGTGCCTGGAGTGTATCCAGCGGGAGCTTCAATGAGCAGTTCTTC
TRBV6-1,-,TRBJ2-7,once,CASSEGLGKQYF,TGTGCCAGCAGTGAAGGGCTGGGGAAGCAGTACTTC
TRBV6-4,-,TRBJ2-7,-,CASRPLNSYEQYF,TGTGCCAGCAGACCCCTCAACTCCTACGAGCAGTACTTC
TRBV11-1,-,TRBJ2-3,-,CASSLREQDTQYF,TGTGCCAGCAGCTTAAGGGAGCAAGATACGCAGTATTTT
TRBV15,-,TRBJ1-5,once,CATSRFPARVYQPQHF,TGTGCCACCAGCAGATTCCCTGCGAGGGTGTATCAGCCCCAGCATTTT
TRBV6-1,-,TRBJ1-2,-,CASSESASGATTF,TGTGCCAGCAGTGAAAGTGCAAGCGGGGCCACCACCTTC
TRBV19,-,TRBJ1-2,-,CASSPGRPPYTF,TGTGCCAGTAGTCCGGGCCGTCCCCCCTACACCTTC
TRBV9,-,TRBJ2-5,-,CASSSGTSETQYF,TGTGCCAGCAGCTCGGGGACTTCGGAGACCCAGTACTTC
TRBV5-1,TRBD1,TRBJ2-4,-,CASSSGTGKNIQYF,TGCGCCAGCAGCTCCGGGACAGGTAAAAACATTCAGTACTTC
TRBV2,-,TRBJ1-1,-,CASSTLEEGTEAFF,TGTGCCAGCAGTACGTTGGAGGAGGGGACTGAAGCTTTCTTT
TRBV11-1,-,TRBJ2-1,-,CASSLPVARYNEQFF,TGTGCCAGCAGCTTACCGGTAGCGCGGTACAATGAGCAGTTCTTC
TRBV19,TRBD2,TRBJ2-2,-,CASSITTSGSVTGELFF,TGTGCCAGTAGTATCACTACTAGCGGGAGCGTCACCGGGGAGCTGTTTTTT
TRBV19,-,TRBJ1-5,-,CATLDGLYSNQPQHF,TGTGCCACCCTTGACGGACTGTATAGCAATCAGCCCCAGCATTTT
TRBV18,-,TRBJ1-1,-,CASSPRSEGNTEAFF,TGTGCCAGCTCACCTCGGTCGGAGGGGAACACTGAAGCTTTCTTT
TRBV5-8,TRBD1,TRBJ2-5,-,CASSYLQGVGETQYF,TGTGCCAGCAGCTACCTACAGGGGGTTGGGGAGACCCAGTACTTC
TRBV9,TRBD2,TRBJ2-3,-,CASRVSGSDADTQYF,TGTGCCAGCAGGGTTAGCGGGAGCGACGCAGATACGCAGTATTTT
TRBV6-1,TRBD1,TRBJ2-7,-,CASRKGQSYEQYF,TGTGCCAGCAGGAAGGGACAGTCCTACGAGCAGTACTTC
TRBV5-6,-,TRBJ2-7,-,CASSRRDFGVEQYF,TGTGCCAGCAGCCGTAGAGACTTCGGCGTCGAGCAGTACTTC
TRBV6-5,-,TRBJ1-2,-,CASSRQVRGIYGYTF,TGTGCCAGCAGCCGCCAGGTCCGAGGGATCTATGGCTACACCTTC
TRBV5-4,TRBD1,TRBJ1-4,-,CASSSDRANEKLFF,TGTGCCAGCAGCTCGGACAGGGCTAATGAAAAACTGTTTTTT
TRBV27,-,TRBJ2-7,-,CASSLIQTSYEQYF,TGTGCCAGCAGTTTGATTCAAACCTCCTACGAGCAGTACTTC
TRBV19,-,TRBJ1-2,-,CASSIGPEVGYTF,TGTGCCAGTAGTATAGGCCCTGAGGTGGGCTACACCTTC
TRBV18,TRBD2,TRBJ2-7,-,CASSQGLADSYEQYF,TGTGCCAGCTCACAAGGACTAGCGGATTCCTACGAGCAGTACTTC
TRBV10-2,TRBD1,TRBJ2-7,few,CASRGTGIHEQYF,TGCGCCAGCAGAGGGACAGGGATTCACGAGCAGTACTTC
TRBV7-2,TRBD1,TRBJ2-3,-,CASSPQDRVSTDTQYF,TGTGCCAGCAGCCCACAGGACAGGGTCAGCACAGATACGCAGTATTTT
TRBV5-1,-,TRBJ1-1,-,CASSGTVNTEAFF,TGCGCCAGCAGCGGGACGGTTAACACTGAAGCTTTCTTT
TRBV2,TRBD2,TRBJ2-1,-,CASATSGSDEQFF,TGTGCCAGCGCCACTAGCGGGAGCGATGAGCAGTTCTTC
TRBV18,TRBD2,TRBJ2-5,-,CASSPYSGSGETQYF,TGTGCCAGCTCACCATATAGCGGGAGTGGGGAGACCCAGTACTTC